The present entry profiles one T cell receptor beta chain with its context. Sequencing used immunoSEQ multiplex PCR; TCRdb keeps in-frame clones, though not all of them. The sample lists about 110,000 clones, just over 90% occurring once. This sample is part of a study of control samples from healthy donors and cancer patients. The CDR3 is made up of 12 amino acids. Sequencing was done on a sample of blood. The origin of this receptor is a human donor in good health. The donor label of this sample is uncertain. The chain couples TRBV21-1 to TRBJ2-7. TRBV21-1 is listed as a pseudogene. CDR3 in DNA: TGTGCCAGCAGCGGAAGCTCCTACGAGCAGTACTTC. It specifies CASSGSSYEQYF.